These 18 T cell receptor beta chains came from one sample sequenced in a study of blood T cells in healthy people across ages. For the second PCR, which ran for roughly 6 to 12 cycles, a sample-barcoded 5' primer and a J-beta primer mix were used. MiXCR, applied by TCRdb to the 5' RACE reads, yields one record per CDR3 protein. The sample consists of 700,000 to 800,000 distinct CDR3 sequences, roughly 41% of them appearing once. Sequences were obtained from blood. These receptors came from a woman aged 55-75 years in good health.

V usage is TRBV20-1 and J usage is TRBJ1-1; 8 bases agree with TRBD1. The J segment lost 0 bases and the V segment lost 6 bases, leaving 3 bases of the junction unmatched. CDR3 size: 13 residues. Germline assignment: CDR1 DFQATT and CDR2 SNEGSKA (reference sequence). In nucleotides, the CDR3 is TGCAGTGCCAGGGACAGGATGAACACTGAAGCTTTCTTT. Amino acid sequence: CSARDRMNTEAFF.

This chain uses TRBV11-3 with TRBJ2-5; 10 bases are shared with TRBD1. This CDR3 has 16 amino acids. Trimming removed 2 bases from V and 4 bases from J; junction bases left unmatched: 7. Germline V lookup: CDR1 SGHNT, CDR2 YENEEA. CDR3 region: CASSLRSRTGGETQYF. DNA of the CDR3: TGTGCCAGCAGCTTAAGGTCCCGGACAGGGGGAGAGACCCAGTACTTC.

The gene calls are TRBV3-1 and TRBJ1-1; a weak D match, TRBD1 (5 bases). The CDR3 has 15 residues. Trimming removed 4 bases from V and 1 base from J, with 13 bases in between. The germline CDR1 and CDR2 sequences are LGHDT and YNNKEL (reference sequence). CDR3 DNA: TGTGCCAGCAGCCCTCCGGGACGGACGAACACTGAAGCTTTCTTT. It codes for CASSPPGRTNTEAFF.

There are a few counts of this clonotype. The genes are TRBV20-1 and TRBJ2-7, with TRBD2 identical over 13 bases. The junction had 2 bases not matched to a gene; V was cut back by 3 bases and J by 3 bases. The CDR3 length is 14 residues. Germline V lookup: CDR1 DFQATT, CDR2 SNEGSKA (reference sequence). This CDR3 is CSARGTSGVYEQYF. CDR3 coding DNA: TGCAGTGCTAGGGGGACTAGCGGGGTCTACGAGCAGTACTTC.

This clonotype was seen at least ten times. J is TRBJ2-6 and V is TRBV9; D not resolved. Germline-derived CDR1 and CDR2 are SGDLS and YYNGEE. The V and J ends lost 0 bases and 0 bases respectively, with 4 bases between them. This CDR3 is 15 amino acids long. The chain's CDR3 is CASSVEPSGANVLTF. The CDR3 DNA is TGTGCCAGCAGCGTAGAGCCCTCTGGGGCCAACGTCCTGACTTTC.

This clonotype was counted many times. The gene calls are TRBV7-3 and TRBJ2-1; 7 positions match TRBD2. Germline values: CDR1 SGHTA, CDR2 FQGTGA. Unmatched junction bases numbered 2, after V lost 4 bases and J lost 5 bases. CDR3 length equals 13 residues. The CDR3 sequence: CASSWRGNNEQFF. CDR3 DNA: TGTGCCAGCAGCTGGCGGGGGAACAATGAGCAGTTCTTC.

This clonotype was seen ten or more times. The chain carries TRBV6-1 and TRBJ2-7, with 14 bases fitting TRBD2. The CDR3 runs to 15 residues. Trimming at V came to 10 bases and at J to 7 bases, leaving 12 bases not matched to a gene. In germline, CDR1 is MNHNS, CDR2 SASEGT. Here the CDR3 reads CATRGSGTSGREQYF. The CDR3 DNA reads TGTGCCACCCGGGGCTCCGGGACTAGCGGGAGAGAGCAGTACTTC.

The genes are TRBV20-1 and TRBJ2-1, with D possibly being TRBD2 (6 bases). The germline gives CDR1 DFQATT, CDR2 SNEGSKA (reference sequence). Trimming pared 3 bases from V and 2 bases from J, leaving 17 bases between. This CDR3 has 16 residues. The CDR3 loop is CSASFQGLATYNEQFF. As DNA, the CDR3 is TGCAGTGCTAGTTTCCAGGGACTTGCTACCTACAATGAGCAGTTCTTC.

Only a few counts were recorded for this clonotype. V usage is TRBV7-2 and J usage is TRBJ2-1; D may be TRBD2 (6 bases). The V end lost 1 base, the J end lost 2 bases, and 9 bases lay between the germline ends. CDR1 and CDR2 from the germline V gene are SGHTA and FQGNSA. The CDR3 runs to 15 residues. The DNA for the CDR3 is TGTGCCAGCAGCTTAGACGGGAGTGCCTACAATGAGCAGTTCTTC. Its protein is CASSLDGSAYNEQFF.

This chain connects TRBV6-2 or TRBV6-3 to TRBJ1-2, with TRBD1 identical over 11 bases. The CDR3 has 16 amino acids. The V gene's germline CDR1 is MNHEY and CDR2 SVGEGT. V dropped 7 bases and J dropped 3; count of bases not matched to a gene: 10. The CDR3 DNA is TGTGCCAGCACCGGAGGCGGGACAGGGGGGTACTATGGCTACACCTTC. Protein sequence: CASTGGGTGGYYGYTF.

V and J are TRBV2 and TRBJ2-5; tentatively, D is TRBD1 (5 bases). The J call may be faulty, since TRBJ2-7 better matches the DNA end. The CDR3 loop spans 14 amino acids. Germline assignment: CDR1 SNHLY and CDR2 FYNNEI. Here the CDR3 DNA reads TGTGCCAGCAGTGAAGGTGACACAGGCTACGAGCAGTACTTC. It is translated as CASSEGDTGYEQYF.

The chain is built from TRBV7-3 and TRBJ2-5; D is unresolved. The germline V and J ends were trimmed by 2 bases and 4 bases, with 8 bases remaining between them. CDR3 size: 13 residues. The V gene's germline CDR1 is SGHTA and CDR2 FQGTGA. The CDR3 region is CASSLGELETQYF. The CDR3 DNA reads as TGTGCCAGCAGCTTAGGGGAATTAGAGACCCAGTACTTC.

This chain links TRBV3-1 with TRBJ2-1; no firm D call. Per the germline V gene, CDR1 is LGHDT and CDR2 is YNNKEL (reference sequence). Trimming took off 6 bases at V and 10 bases at J, with 13 bases between the two ends. The CDR3 has 12 residues. DNA for the CDR3: TGTGCCAGCAGTCAAACACTCCCGGAGCAGTTCTTC. Translated, it gives CASSQTLPEQFF.

The rearrangement links TRBV9 to TRBJ1-6; D remains unclear. V was cut by 3 bases and J by 4 bases, with 8 bases left in between. CDR3 length: 14 residues. Germline assignment: CDR1 SGDLS and CDR2 YYNGEE. For the CDR3, the DNA is TGTGCCAGCAGCGGCGGACCATATAATTCACCCCTCCACTTT. Translation gives CASSGGPYNSPLHF.

This clonotype showed up just a few times. The rearrangement links TRBV27 to TRBJ2-3; possibly TRBD1 for D (5 bases). V lost 0 bases and J 0 bases, leaving 10 bases between the germline ends. This CDR3 comprises 16 residues. CDR1 and CDR2 from the germline V gene are MNHEY and SMNVEV (reference sequence). CDR3 region: CASSLSPGISTDTQYF. CDR3 nucleotides: TGTGCCAGCAGTTTATCTCCAGGGATTAGCACAGATACGCAGTATTTT.

There are a few counts of this clonotype. The chain links TRBV10-3 to TRBJ2-3, with 10 bases lining up with TRBD1. J lost 3 bases, V lost 4 bases, and 1 base had no gene match. The CDR3 length is 14 residues. Germline V gene sequence: CDR1 ENHRY, CDR2 SYGVKD. This chain's CDR3 is CAISAGQGTDTQYF. The CDR3 DNA reads TGTGCCATCAGTGCGGGACAGGGGACAGATACGCAGTATTTT.

This clonotype was observed a single time. The V call is TRBV5-1, the J call TRBJ2-5; 7 bases align to TRBD1. The end of the DNA fits TRBJ2-7 better, so the J call may be wrong. Germline CDR1 reads SGHRS; CDR2 reads YFSETQ. This CDR3 spans 12 amino acids. The CDR3 sequence: CASRTGIDEQYF. CDR3 DNA sequence: TGCGCCAGCAGGACAGGGATCGACGAGCAGTACTTC.

There are a few counts of this clonotype. A much larger clonotype is one base distant, so this may be a read error. The chain uses TRBV7-2 and TRBJ2-1; 8 positions agree with TRBD2. The CDR3 length is 13 residues. Germline V gives CDR1 SGHTA, CDR2 FQGNSA. The CDR3 spells CASSVAGNNEQFF. CDR3 in DNA: TGTGCCAGCAGCGTAGCGGGGAACAATGAGCAGTTCTTC.